The 12 T cell receptor beta chains below come from one sample, sequenced in a study of metastatic and nonmetastatic thyroid tumors. Through MiXCR, TCRdb re-clonotyped the PCR reads. Here the sample spans approximately 16,000 clones, about 26% being singletons. All patients reached thyroid surgery having received no treatment beforehand. Sequenced sample: blood. These receptors originate from a male donor with papillary thyroid cancer or a benign thyroid nodule (not recorded which). Some clones in this sample may be carry-over from other donors' samples.

A note on this clone: This is likely a read error, given that the CDR3 carries no conserved phenylalanine or tryptophan at its end. V usage is TRBV5-1 and J usage is TRBJ2-7; 7 nucleotides align to TRBD2. The J call is in doubt because the DNA end fits TRBJ2-1 better. This CDR3 spans 17 amino acids. CDR1 SGHRS and CDR2 YFSETQ come from the germline V gene. CDR3 residues: CASSLLGGGPSSYEQFL. CDR3 in DNA: TGCGCCAGCAGCTTGCTTGGGGGGGGACCGAGCTCCTACGAGCAGTTCTTG.

In its sample, this clone was seen many times. This chain uses TRBV4-1 with TRBJ2-2; tentatively, D is TRBD2 (6 bases). Germline CDR1 reads MGHRA; CDR2 reads YSYEKL. The CDR3 runs 16 residues. With 1 base removed from V and 2 bases from J, the gap between germline ends came to 11 bases. CDR3 in amino acids: CASSQGRGVNTGELFF. CDR3 bases: TGCGCCAGCAGCCAAGGGAGGGGCGTTAACACCGGGGAGCTGTTTTTT.

The V and J genes are TRBV7-2 and TRBJ2-7; either TRBD1 or TRBD2 may supply D (5 bases each). Trimming took 1 base from V and 3 from J, leaving 13 bases between them. The V gene's germline CDR1 is SGHTA and CDR2 FQGNSA. This CDR3 has 15 residues. CDR3 in amino acids: CASSLVGTEYYEQYF. The CDR3 DNA is TGTGCCAGCAGCTTAGTTGGGACCGAGTACTACGAGCAGTACTTC.

This clone has a count of ten or more. The chain employs TRBV6-2 or TRBV6-3 and TRBJ1-5; TRBD1 is a possible D gene (5 bases). This CDR3 has 14 amino acids. Trimming removed 0 bases from V and 8 bases from J, with 11 bases in between. Germline V lookup: CDR1 MNHEY, CDR2 SVGEGT. As DNA, the CDR3 is TGTGCCAGCAGTTACTCCCTAGAAGGGGAGCCCCAGCATTTT. Encoded protein: CASSYSLEGEPQHF.

This clone is labeled medium-sized. A junction end diverges from the germline sequence, so it may reflect a read error. The V and J genes are TRBV20-1 and TRBJ1-1; 9 nucleotides line up with TRBD1. The CDR3 totals 14 residues. The germline V gene encodes CDR1 DFQATT and CDR2 SNEGSKA (reference sequence). The CDR3 DNA sequence: TGCAGTGCTCCTAACAGGGGGCGGAACATTGAAGCTTTCTTT. It specifies CSAPNRGRNIEAFF.

This clone was observed at least ten times. V gene TRBV2 combines with J gene TRBJ2-5; TRBD2 matches at 7 bases. Germline assignment: CDR1 SNHLY and CDR2 FYNNEI. This CDR3 contains 12 residues. V gave up 8 bases and J gave up 5 bases; unmatched junction bases: 5. The CDR3 DNA reads TGTGCCAGCCGGGCCGGGGGGGAGACCCAGTACTTC. Its protein product is CASRAGGETQYF.

This clone was detected many times. This rearrangement joins TRBV6-4 to TRBJ2-3; 11 positions match TRBD2. V shed 6 bases, J shed 2 bases, and the junction held 1 base outside the gene matches. This CDR3 contains 14 residues. In germline, CDR1 is MRHNA, CDR2 SNTAGT. The CDR3 loop is CASRTSGNTDTQYF. The CDR3 nucleotides are TGTGCCAGCAGGACTAGCGGGAACACAGATACGCAGTATTTT.

This clone has just a few counts. The chain has TRBV12-3 or TRBV12-4 and TRBJ1-5; D is possibly TRBD1 (5 bases). The V end was cut by 7 bases, the J end by 6 bases, with 13 bases between. The CDR3 is made up of 13 amino acids. The CDR3 bases are TGTGCCAGCACCGTGGAGGGGTCTCAGCCCCAGCATTTT. It encodes CASTVEGSQPQHF.

Within the sample, this clone is medium-sized. The V call is TRBV6-1, the J call TRBJ2-2; 9 bases match TRBD1. With V trimmed by 4 bases and J by 3 bases, 0 bases remained unmatched. CDR1 MNHNS and CDR2 SASEGT come from the germline V gene. This CDR3 is 14 amino acids long. The CDR3 here is CASSGQGDTGELFF. The CDR3 DNA sequence: TGTGCCAGCAGTGGACAGGGGGACACCGGGGAGCTGTTTTTT.

The table lists this clone with many counts. The rearrangement links TRBV11-2 to TRBJ2-3; 7 positions match TRBD1. This CDR3 is built from 14 residues. Germline-derived CDR1 and CDR2 are SGHAT and FQNNGV. After removal of 5 bases from V and 5 bases from J, the junction contained 7 bases not matched to a gene. The CDR3 bases are TGTGCCAGCAGCCAAGGACAGGCGAGAGATACGCAGTATTTT. Protein product: CASSQGQARDTQYF.

J is TRBJ2-7 and V is TRBV7-8; 8 nucleotides align to TRBD2. The CDR3 has 14 residues. Germline V gene lookup returns CDR1 SGHVS and CDR2 FQNEAQ. V shed 1 base, J shed 3 bases, and the junction held 2 bases outside the gene matches. CDR3 sequence reads: CASSLDGRVYEQYF. Written as DNA, the CDR3 is TGTGCCAGCAGCTTAGACGGGAGGGTCTACGAGCAGTACTTC.

The chain is built from TRBV28 and TRBJ1-1, with 7 bases matching TRBD1. Per the germline V gene, CDR1 is MDHEN and CDR2 is SYDVKM. Trimming removed 6 bases from V and 4 bases from J; junction bases left unmatched: 8. The CDR3 has 14 residues. In DNA form, the CDR3 reads TGTGCCAGCAGCAACAGGGGCTCAATCACTGAAGCTTTCTTT. Translating gives CASSNRGSITEAFF. Drawing the rest from reference TRBV28 and TRBJ1-1, the complete variable domain is DVKVTQSSRYLVKRTGEKVFLECVQDMDHENMFWYRQDPGLGLRLIYFSYDVKMKEKGDIPEGYSVSREKKERFSLILESASTNQTSMYLCASSNRGSITEAFFGQGTRLTVV.